This passage covers 30 T cell receptor beta chains from one sample sequenced in a study of a mutant IDH1 vaccine in newly diagnosed glioma. Sequencing was performed with immunoSEQ multiplex PCR; in TCRdb, only in-frame clones are kept and a portion is missing. The sample records around 56,000 clones, about 91% being singletons. Described time point: baseline, week 1 (first vaccination visit). The treatment was: pre-vaccination baseline after standard-of-care therapy. The source material was PBMCs, sampled from a glioma patient treated with radiotherapy, temozolomide or both. These receptors came from a man aged 50 to 60 with glioma.

In this sample, this clone turned up once. This chain links TRBV6-1 with TRBJ1-2; D may be TRBD1 (5 bases). The V end lost 8 bases, the J end lost 6 bases, and 22 bases lay between the germline ends. Germline assignment: CDR1 MNHNS and CDR2 SASEGT. This CDR3 contains 15 residues. CDR3 protein: CASGGSIRGLNGYTF. CDR3 bases: TGTGCCAGCGGGGGATCCATAAGGGGACTAAATGGCTACACCTTC.

This clone appeared a few times. The V and J genes are TRBV4-2 and TRBJ2-6; D gene uncertain. The CDR3 has 16 residues. Looked up from germline, CDR1 is LGHNA and CDR2 is YNFKEQ. Deletions cut 0 bases from V and 0 bases from J, with 6 bases between. The CDR3: CASSQEGGSGANVLTF. The CDR3 bases are TGTGCCAGCAGCCAAGAGGGCGGCTCTGGGGCCAACGTCCTGACTTTC.

The rearrangement joins TRBV7-6 to TRBJ2-3, with TRBD2 matching over 10 bases. CDR1 and CDR2 from the germline V gene are SGHVS and FNYEAQ. The CDR3 loop spans 16 amino acids. After removal of 5 bases from V and 4 bases from J, the junction contained 9 bases not matched to a gene. CDR3 DNA sequence: TGTGCCAGCAGCCGCCGAGCGGGAGGGCAATCAGATACGCAGTATTTT. Translating gives CASSRRAGGQSDTQYF.

V gene TRBV6-1 combines with J gene TRBJ2-7; 8 positions match TRBD1. Trimming took 9 bases from V and 4 from J; bases not matched to a gene: 8. The CDR3 loop spans 13 amino acids. Germline V gives CDR1 MNHNS, CDR2 SASEGT. The CDR3 loop reads CASNQGARYEQYF. CDR3 coding DNA: TGTGCCAGTAACCAGGGGGCGCGGTACGAGCAGTACTTC.

CDR3 bases: TGTGCCAGATTACCACAGGGGGGAGTGGACGAGCAGTACTTC. Translated, it gives CARLPQGGVDEQYF. The chain joins TRBV6-5 to TRBJ2-7; the match to TRBD1 covers 8 bases. Trimming cost V 9 bases and J 5 bases; bases outside gene matches: 12. This CDR3 comprises 14 residues. Germline values: CDR1 MNHEY, CDR2 SVGAGI.

The J gene is TRBJ2-5, the V gene TRBV7-2; 10 nucleotides align to TRBD1. The CDR3 spans 18 residues. Germline CDR1 reads SGHTA; CDR2 reads FQGNSA. J was trimmed by 5 bases and V by 2 bases; bases with no gene match: 14. This CDR3 reads CASSLYSRGTGVDETQYF. DNA of the CDR3: TGTGCCAGCAGCTTATATTCCCGGGGGACAGGGGTAGACGAGACCCAGTACTTC.

This rearrangement joins TRBV7-9 to TRBJ1-1; a possible D gene is TRBD1 (5 bases). The CDR3 is 17 amino acids. The V gene lost 1 base and the J gene lost 1 base, with 16 bases spanning the gap. The germline V gene has CDR1 SEHNR and CDR2 FQNEAQ (reference sequence). The CDR3 DNA sequence: TGTGCCAGCAGCTTAGTGGGAGGGGAGGAAAAGAACACTGAAGCTTTCTTT. Protein: CASSLVGGEEKNTEAFF.

The chain couples TRBV7-2 to TRBJ2-7; 9 bases line up with TRBD1. The trim removed 1 base at V and 0 bases at J, leaving 7 bases unmatched. Germline V CDR1 and CDR2: SGHTA, FQGNSA. CDR3 length: 17 residues. The CDR3 DNA follows: TGTGCCAGCAGCTTAGGGTTGGGACAGGGCTTCTCCTACGAGCAGTACTTC. Translation gives CASSLGLGQGFSYEQYF. The entire variable domain, with the rest obtained from reference TRBV7-2 and TRBJ2-7, is as follows: GAGVSQSPSNKVTEKGKDVELRCDPISGHTALYWYRQSLGQGLEFLIYFQGNSAPDKSGLPSDRFSAERTGGSVSTLTIQRTQQEDSAVYLCASSLGLGQGFSYEQYFGPGTRLTVT.

The V gene is TRBV13, the J gene TRBJ2-5, with 9 bases identical to TRBD2. Germline V gene sequence: CDR1 PRHDT, CDR2 FYEKMQ (reference sequence). After removal of 6 bases from V and 7 bases from J, the junction contained 15 bases not matched to a gene. This CDR3 spans 16 amino acids. CDR3 amino acids: CASRPARGRGGVTQYF. In DNA, the CDR3 is TGTGCCAGCAGACCCGCTAGGGGGCGGGGGGGCGTGACCCAGTACTTC.

V usage is TRBV4-1 and J usage is TRBJ2-7; maybe TRBD2 (6 bases). The CDR3 is 17 amino acids. The ends were cut back, 1 base at V and 4 bases at J, with 20 bases in the middle. From germline, CDR1 is MGHRA and CDR2 YSYEKL. The CDR3 DNA reads as TGCGCCAGCAGCCAAGGGGGAGGACATCCGGGGTTTTACGAGCAGTACTTC. It specifies CASSQGGGHPGFYEQYF.

The rearrangement uses TRBV6-1 and TRBJ1-4; possibly TRBD1 for D (5 bases). Germline assignment: CDR1 MNHNS and CDR2 SASEGT. The CDR3 is 14 amino acids. Trimming took off 7 bases at V and 4 bases at J, with 13 bases between the two ends. CDR3 coding DNA: TGTGCCAGCACTCAACAGGACTTTAATGAAAAACTGTTTTTT. Its protein is CASTQQDFNEKLFF.

The chain is built from TRBV23-1 and TRBJ1-6; 7 bases line up with TRBD1. TRBV23-1 is treated as an ORF (open reading frame) with a function not yet certain. V lost 8 bases to trimming and J lost 4 bases; unmatched junction nucleotides: 11. This CDR3 region has 16 residues. The CDR3 bases are TGCGCCAGCTCCTCCCGGGACAGAGCTTATAATTCACCCCTCCACTTT. It specifies CASSSRDRAYNSPLHF.

This clone was counted only a few times. The chain uses TRBV7-2 and TRBJ2-7; 14 nucleotides agree with TRBD2. This CDR3 comprises 18 residues. CDR1 is SGHTA and CDR2 is FQGNSA in the germline V gene. V lost 5 bases, J lost 5 bases, and 14 bases stayed unmatched. For the CDR3, the DNA is TGTGCCAGCAGCCATGGGACTAGCGGGAGACGACTGGGTCACGAGCAGTACTTC. Its translation: CASSHGTSGRRLGHEQYF.

The chain is built from TRBV5-1 and TRBJ2-3, with D tentatively TRBD2 (5 bases). Germline assignment: CDR1 SGHRS and CDR2 YFSETQ. The CDR3 length is 13 residues. V lost 4 bases to trimming and J lost 0 bases, with 6 bases between them. This CDR3 reads CASSAGSTDTQYF. CDR3 DNA sequence: TGCGCCAGCAGCGCGGGTAGCACAGATACGCAGTATTTT.

V is TRBV5-5 and J is TRBJ1-4, with 8 bases fitting TRBD1. The V gene's germline CDR1 is SGHKS and CDR2 YYEKEE (reference sequence). The junction had 3 bases not matched to a gene; V was cut back by 2 bases and J by 3 bases. The CDR3 totals 15 residues. The DNA for the CDR3 is TGTGCCAGCAGCTTCCTGGACAGGGCTAATGAAAAACTGTTTTTT. As protein: CASSFLDRANEKLFF.

V and J are TRBV18 and TRBJ2-2, with D uncertain. The CDR3 has 13 amino acids. V was pared by 3 bases and J by 3 bases, with 5 bases between. Germline CDR1 and CDR2: KGHSH and LQKENI. This CDR3 reads CASSPRDTGELFF. CDR3 coding DNA: TGTGCCAGCTCACCTAGGGACACCGGGGAGCTGTTTTTT.

The V and J genes are TRBV2 and TRBJ1-1; 8 bases agree with TRBD1. Trimming cost V 5 bases and J 1 base; bases outside gene matches: 6. The CDR3 has 15 residues. Per germline, CDR1 SNHLY and CDR2 FYNNEI. Here the CDR3 reads CASSRDGQGNTEAFF. The CDR3, as DNA: TGTGCCAGCAGTAGGGATGGACAGGGGAACACTGAAGCTTTCTTT.

The chain couples TRBV19 to TRBJ2-1; possibly TRBD2 for D (6 bases). CDR3 length: 15 amino acids. V gave up 2 bases and J gave up 2 bases, with 10 bases separating them. Per germline, CDR1 LNHDA and CDR2 SQIVND (reference sequence). CDR3 nucleotides: TGTGCCAGTAGTATAATCGGGAGTACCTACAATGAGCAGTTCTTC. Amino acid sequence: CASSIIGSTYNEQFF. The entire variable domain, with the rest obtained from reference TRBV19 and TRBJ2-1, is as follows: DGGITQSPKYLFRKEGQNVTLSCEQNLNHDAMYWYRQDPGQGLRLIYYSQIVNDFQKGDIAEGYSVSREKKESFPLTVTSAQKNPTAFYLCASSIIGSTYNEQFFGPGTRLTVL.

This rearrangement joins TRBV28 to TRBJ2-7; unclear D gene. Trimming took 1 base from V and 0 from J, leaving 10 bases between them. Germline-derived CDR1 and CDR2 are MDHEN and SYDVKM. The CDR3 is 15 residues long. The CDR3 DNA sequence: TGTGCCAGCAGTTTATTTGTTTCAAGCTCCTACGAGCAGTACTTC. As protein: CASSLFVSSSYEQYF.

The chain is built from TRBV7-2 and TRBJ1-4; D remains ambiguous. The germline V and J ends were trimmed by 1 base and 4 bases, with 7 bases remaining between them. The CDR3 has 14 residues. The V gene's germline CDR1 is SGHTA and CDR2 FQGNSA. CDR3 in DNA: TGTGCCAGCAGCTTAGGACTGCGTAATGAAAAACTGTTTTTT. Protein: CASSLGLRNEKLFF.

The chain has TRBV6-1 and TRBJ2-1; 7 positions agree with TRBD2. Losses at the gene ends were 2 bases for V and 15 bases for J; bases not matched to a gene: 10. Looked up from germline, CDR1 is MNHNS and CDR2 is SASEGT. The CDR3 has 13 amino acids. The CDR3 is CASSETLAERGFF. CDR3 in DNA: TGTGCCAGCAGTGAAACCCTAGCGGAAAGGGGGTTCTTC.

V gene TRBV6-1 combines with J gene TRBJ1-1; TRBD1 might be the D (5 bases). Trimming removed 2 bases at V and 4 bases at J, with 8 bases between. The germline CDR1 and CDR2 sequences are MNHNS and SASEGT. This CDR3 spans 13 amino acids. The CDR3 DNA is TGTGCCAGCAGTGAAAGGGGTGGCACTGAAGCTTTCTTT. Protein sequence: CASSERGGTEAFF.

The chain has TRBV28 and TRBJ2-7; 9 bases map to TRBD1. The CDR3 runs 15 residues. Losses at the gene ends were 5 bases for V and 2 bases for J; bases not matched to a gene: 7. Germline V gene data show CDR1 as MDHEN and CDR2 as SYDVKM. As DNA, the CDR3 is TGTGCCAGCAGTACCGGACAGGGGCCGACCTACGAGCAGTACTTC. It encodes CASSTGQGPTYEQYF.

The chain links TRBV29-1 to TRBJ1-1; D is unresolved. Between the trimmed V and J ends, which lost 4 bases and 5 bases, there was a span of 20 bases. Germline values: CDR1 SQVTM, CDR2 ANQGSEA. The CDR3 consists of 15 residues. DNA for the CDR3: TGCAGCGTTGGAAATTTGTCCTGGGCTGGGACTGAAGCTTTCTTT. As protein: CSVGNLSWAGTEAFF.

This chain joins TRBV19 and TRBJ1-2; possibly TRBD1 for D (6 bases). Germline CDR1 and CDR2: LNHDA and SQIVND (reference sequence). This CDR3 spans 15 amino acids. Trimming left V 4 bases short and J 4 bases short, with 16 bases between. The CDR3 nucleotides read TGTGCCAGTAGTACTCGGACAGAACGAAGCTATGGCTACACCTTC. This gives the protein CASSTRTERSYGYTF.

This clone came up once. The rearrangement links TRBV5-4 to TRBJ2-2, with a weak D call TRBD2 (7 bases). Germline V CDR1 and CDR2: SGHNT, YYREEE (reference sequence). CDR3 size: 15 residues. The ends were cut back, 3 bases at V and 1 base at J, with 10 bases in the middle. The CDR3 bases are TGTGCCAGCAGCTCGGGGGGACAGAACACCGGGGAGCTGTTTTTT. Protein product: CASSSGGQNTGELFF.

The chain recombines TRBV29-1 with TRBJ1-1, with D possibly being TRBD1 (5 bases). Germline V CDR1 and CDR2: SQVTM, ANQGSEA. This CDR3 has 12 residues. The V gene lost 4 bases and the J gene lost 4 bases, with 10 bases spanning the gap. The CDR3 loop is CSVAGGGTEAFF. In DNA form, the CDR3 reads TGCAGCGTTGCGGGGGGAGGCACTGAAGCTTTCTTT.

This chain links TRBV5-1 with TRBJ2-5; weak D call: TRBD2 (5 bases). Germline V CDR1 and CDR2: SGHRS, YFSETQ. Trimming took off 2 bases at V and 2 bases at J, with 16 bases between the two ends. The CDR3 covers 16 residues. The CDR3 DNA follows: TGCGCCAGCAGCTTCCAAGGAGCGGCTTTGCAAGAGACCCAGTACTTC. Translation: CASSFQGAALQETQYF.

This chain connects TRBV25-1 to TRBJ1-2; no firm D call. The CDR3 loop spans 14 amino acids. The V gene's germline CDR1 is MGHDK and CDR2 SYGVNS. Trimming shortened V by 3 bases and J by 4 bases, and 12 bases separated the two germline ends. CDR3 loop: CASSDPGVGYGYTF. CDR3 coding DNA: TGTGCCAGCAGTGACCCCGGTGTCGGCTATGGCTACACCTTC.

V is TRBV7-3 and J is TRBJ1-1; TRBD1 matches 9 bases. The junction had 1 base not matched to a gene; V was cut back by 4 bases and J by 1 base. Germline V CDR1 and CDR2: SGHTA, FQGTGA. The CDR3 is made up of 14 amino acids. Here the CDR3 DNA reads TGTGCCAGCAGCTCACAGGGGGCGAACACTGAAGCTTTCTTT. Translating it yields CASSSQGANTEAFF.